These 10 T cell receptor beta chains originate from one sample sequenced in a study of tumor-infiltrating lymphocytes in oesophageal squamous cell carcinoma. TCRdb reprocessed the PCR reads via MiXCR and lists one record per CDR3 protein. The sample yields about 21,000 distinct CDR3 sequences, around 39% seen once. Input material: esophageal tumor tissue. These receptors all come from a male donor with esophageal squamous cell carcinoma.

In this sample, this clonotype turned up many times. The chain couples TRBV7-2 to TRBJ1-6, with 8 positions matching TRBD1. The CDR3 length is 15 residues. Germline assignment: CDR1 SGHTA and CDR2 FQGNSA. V lost 4 bases to trimming and J lost 8 bases; unmatched junction nucleotides: 7. CDR3 in amino acids: CASSWGQVLDSPLHF. DNA for the CDR3: TGTGCCAGCAGCTGGGGACAGGTTTTAGATTCACCCCTCCACTTT. Full variable domain (missing parts from reference TRBV7-2 and TRBJ1-6): GAGVSQSPSNKVTEKGKDVELRCDPISGHTALYWYRQSLGQGLEFLIYFQGNSAPDKSGLPSDRFSAERTGGSVSTLTIQRTQQEDSAVYLCASSWGQVLDSPLHFGNGTRLTVT.

This clonotype is medium-sized (0.01 to 0.1%) in the sample. V is TRBV6-1 and J is TRBJ2-7, with 7 bases aligning to TRBD1. Losses at the gene ends were 6 bases for V and 6 bases for J; bases not matched to a gene: 5. CDR1 is MNHNS, CDR2 SASEGT, per germline. This CDR3 comprises 12 residues. The CDR3 DNA is TGTGCCAGCAGAGTGACAGGGCTCGAGCAGTACTTC. Encoded protein: CASRVTGLEQYF.

A note on this clonotype: Its ends do not fully match the called genes, so a read error is possible. The chain combines TRBV7-3 with TRBJ2-5; D is undetermined. Germline CDR1 is SGHTA and CDR2 is FQGTGA. This CDR3 comprises 14 residues. CDR3 nucleotide sequence: TGTGCCAGCAGCATAACCAGTCCGGGTGATACCCAGTACTTC. It is translated as CASSITSPGDTQYF.

The chain carries TRBV12-5 and TRBJ2-6; TRBD1 aligns across 8 bases. Germline V gene data show CDR1 as LGHNT and CDR2 as FRNRAP. The CDR3 covers 17 residues. V lost 2 bases to trimming and J lost 0 bases; unmatched junction nucleotides: 3. The CDR3, as DNA: TGTGCTAGTGGTTTGTCAGGGGGCAACTCTGGGGCCAACGTCCTGACTTTC. Translated: CASGLSGGNSGANVLTF.

The chain recombines TRBV7-9 with TRBJ2-3; D not resolved. V lost 3 bases and J 0 bases, leaving 7 bases between the germline ends. Germline V lookup: CDR1 SEHNR, CDR2 FQNEAQ (reference sequence). This CDR3 has 14 amino acids. CDR3 sequence (DNA): TGTGCCAGCAGCTTCACCCAAAGCACAGATACGCAGTATTTT. It yields the protein CASSFTQSTDTQYF.

Many counts were recorded for this clonotype. The V call is TRBV2, the J call TRBJ2-1; 9 positions agree with TRBD2. The V gene end was trimmed by 10 bases and the J gene end by 7 bases; junction bases not matched to a gene: 11. This CDR3 contains 14 residues. Germline V gene lookup returns CDR1 SNHLY and CDR2 FYNNEI. CDR3 sequence (DNA): TGTGCCACCCAAGGACTAGCGAGGCTAAATGAGCAGTTCTTC. This translates into CATQGLARLNEQFF.

This chain connects TRBV11-1 to TRBJ1-1; D is undetermined. CDR3 length equals 13 residues. In germline, CDR1 is SGHAT, CDR2 FQDESV (reference sequence). V lost 1 base and J lost 8, with 11 bases in between. The CDR3: CASSLGVVTEAFF. In nucleotides, the CDR3 is TGTGCCAGCAGCTTAGGGGTCGTCACGGAAGCTTTCTTT.

This clonotype was recorded at least ten times. The CDR3 reads CASSLKLASTDTQYF. The DNA for the CDR3 is TGTGCCAGCAGCTTGAAACTAGCCAGCACAGATACGCAGTATTTT. J is TRBJ2-3 and V is TRBV5-4; a possible D gene is TRBD2 (6 bases). The V gene lost 1 base and the J gene lost 0 bases, with 9 bases spanning the gap. This CDR3 has 15 amino acids. Germline CDR1 is SGHNT and CDR2 is YYREEE (reference sequence).

The chain uses TRBV7-3 and TRBJ1-1; D gene unclear. The CDR3 has 13 amino acids. The ends were cut back, 2 bases at V and 1 base at J, with 5 bases in the middle. The germline V gene has CDR1 SGHTA and CDR2 FQGTGA. CDR3 coding DNA: TGTGCCAGCAGCTTACAGAAGAACACTGAAGCTTTCTTT. Its translation: CASSLQKNTEAFF.

This clonotype is termed medium-sized. The chain carries TRBV7-8 and TRBJ2-5; a possible D gene is TRBD2 (5 bases). This CDR3 is built from 13 residues. Per germline, CDR1 SGHVS and CDR2 FQNEAQ. V was trimmed by 5 bases and J by 5 bases, leaving 12 bases between them. The CDR3 here is CASSATRWETQYF. The DNA for the CDR3 is TGTGCCAGCAGCGCCACTAGGTGGGAGACCCAGTACTTC.